This T cell receptor beta chain was retrieved from a study of identical twins. The study's findings and limits: Invariant MAIT and iNKT cells may have partly biased zero-insertion analyses. Sequences that were beta out-of-frame showed weaker excess twin sharing. Out-of-frame sharing of TCR alpha in monozygotic twins was underestimated by models.

The CDR3 spans 16 residues. The V and J ends lost 3 bases and 0 bases respectively, with 11 bases between them. This clonotype has at least ten counts. Its target is not known. Through template switching, a universal primer site was introduced, and the cDNA contained unique molecular identifiers. TCRdb reprocessed the 5' RACE reads with MiXCR, giving one entry per CDR3 protein. This sample yields about 150,000 distinct CDR3 sequences, of which roughly 3.5% are seen a single time; 8.1% belongs to the top ten. Material for sequencing was memory T cells sorted from blood. The chain links TRBV12-3 or TRBV12-4 to TRBJ2-2; D remains ambiguous. The clonotype was recovered from a man aged 18 to 30 in good health. The CDR3 here is CASSFGGTPNTGELFF. The CDR3 nucleotides read TGTGCCAGCAGTTTTGGTGGCACACCGAACACCGGGGAGCTGTTTTTT.